Ten or more counts support the clone carrying this TCR beta chain. This sample stems from a study of blood T cells in healthy people across ages. Study summary: Template switching caught about one barcoded beta molecule for each two T cells.

The CDR3 is 16 residues long. The V gene lost 6 bases and the J gene lost 0 bases, with 15 bases spanning the gap. CDR1 and CDR2 (germline): MDHEN, SYDVKM. A second PCR, run for roughly 7 to 11 cycles, used a sample-barcoded 5' primer plus a J-beta primer mix. TCRdb re-called the 5' RACE reads through MiXCR, storing one row per CDR3 protein. The sample lists 550,000 to 650,000 distinct CDR3 sequences, under 30% occurring once. Extracted total RNA amounted to at least 5.5 micrograms for each sample. The chain couples TRBV28 to TRBJ2-4, with D possibly called TRBD1 or TRBD2 (6 bases each). The sequenced material came from blood. The receptor was derived from an elderly woman in good health. In DNA, the CDR3 is TGTGCCAGCAGCCCCCAGGGGACTCTAGCCAAAAACATTCAGTACTTC. It encodes CASSPQGTLAKNIQYF.